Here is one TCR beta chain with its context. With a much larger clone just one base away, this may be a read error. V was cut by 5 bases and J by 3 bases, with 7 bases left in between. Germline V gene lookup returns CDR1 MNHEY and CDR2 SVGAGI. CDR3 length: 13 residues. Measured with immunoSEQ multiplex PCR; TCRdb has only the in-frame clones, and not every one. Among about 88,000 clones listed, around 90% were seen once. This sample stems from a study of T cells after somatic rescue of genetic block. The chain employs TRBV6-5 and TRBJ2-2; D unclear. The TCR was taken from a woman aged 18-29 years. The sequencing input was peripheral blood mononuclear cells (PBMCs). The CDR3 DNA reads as TGTGCCAGCAGTGACGGAGACACCGGGGAGCTGTTTTTT. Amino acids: CASSDGDTGELFF.